One and the same sample provided the 17 T cell receptor beta chains below, sequenced in a study of cytomegalovirus exposure and HLA in healthy donors. Data came from immunoSEQ multiplex PCR; TCRdb stores just in-frame clones and leaves some out. Counted here are some 180,000 clones, roughly 86% occurring once; the ten biggest clones make up about 7.2%. Material: PBMCs. These receptors were obtained from a man under 40 in good health and CMV-seropositive.

The V gene is TRBV25-1, the J gene TRBJ1-1; D is perhaps TRBD1 (6 bases). V was cut by 3 bases and J by 5 bases, with 16 bases left in between. The CDR3 totals 15 residues. Germline loops: CDR1 MGHDK, CDR2 SYGVNS. The CDR3 sequence: CASSDPTGGRTEAFF. CDR3 coding DNA: TGTGCCAGCAGTGACCCGACAGGTGGGAGGACTGAAGCTTTCTTT.

The chain joins TRBV4-1 to TRBJ1-1; D may be TRBD1 (6 bases). Germline V gene lookup returns CDR1 MGHRA and CDR2 YSYEKL. Trimming removed 3 bases from V and 6 bases from J, with 14 bases in between. This CDR3 has 14 residues. The CDR3 spells CASSQQQGSAEAFF. CDR3 nucleotide sequence: TGCGCCAGCAGCCAGCAACAGGGATCGGCTGAAGCTTTCTTT.

In nucleotides, the CDR3 is TGTGCCAGCAGTTACGCGGGGGCGGGAGGGAATGAGCAGTTCTTC. Protein product: CASSYAGAGGNEQFF. V gene TRBV6-5 combines with J gene TRBJ2-1; 9 bases are a match to TRBD2. CDR3 size: 15 residues. CDR1 MNHEY and CDR2 SVGAGI come from the germline V gene. Trimming cost V 2 bases and J 7 bases; bases outside gene matches: 6.

J is TRBJ1-3 and V is TRBV11-3, with D unclear. Trimming stripped 3 bases from V and 0 bases from J, with 6 bases between. The CDR3 covers 14 residues. The germline V gene encodes CDR1 SGHNT and CDR2 YENEEA. The CDR3 reads CASSFRSSGNTIYF. In nucleotides, the CDR3 is TGTGCCAGCAGCTTTCGCAGCTCTGGAAACACCATATATTTT. The full variable domain, its missing parts supplied by reference TRBV11-3 and TRBJ1-3, is EAGVVQSPRYKIIEKKQPVAFWCNPISGHNTLYWYLQNLGQGPELLIRYENEEAVDDSQLPKDRFSAERLKGVDSTLKIQPAELGDSAVYLCASSFRSSGNTIYFGEGSWLTVV.

The genes are TRBV27 and TRBJ2-5; TRBD2 is a possible D gene (6 bases). Trimming removed 8 bases from V and 1 base from J, with 17 bases in between. This CDR3 spans 15 amino acids. CDR1 MNHEY and CDR2 SMNVEV come from the germline V gene (reference sequence). CDR3 loop: CASAEYGDFQETQYF. DNA for the CDR3: TGTGCCAGCGCCGAGTACGGGGACTTCCAAGAGACCCAGTACTTC.

The chain combines TRBV30 with TRBJ1-1, with D unclear. Deletions cut 0 bases from V and 1 base from J, with 6 bases between. This CDR3 comprises 13 residues. From germline, CDR1 is GTSNPN and CDR2 SVGIG (reference sequence). The CDR3 DNA reads as TGTGCCTGGAGTGTTGCGGGGAACACTGAAGCTTTCTTT. This sequence encodes CAWSVAGNTEAFF.

This chain joins TRBV25-1 and TRBJ2-5, with 10 nucleotides matching TRBD1. Trimming took 2 bases from V and 4 from J; bases not matched to a gene: 4. Germline assignment: CDR1 MGHDK and CDR2 SYGVNS. The CDR3 contains 15 residues. CDR3 bases: TGTGCCAGCAGTGAAGGACAGGGGGGTTTAGAGACCCAGTACTTC. Translation: CASSEGQGGLETQYF.

This chain links TRBV4-1 with TRBJ2-2, with D unclear. The V gene lost 4 bases and the J gene lost 11 bases, with 8 bases spanning the gap. The CDR3 extends over 11 amino acids. Germline CDR1 is MGHRA and CDR2 is YSYEKL. DNA for the CDR3: TGCGCCAGCAGCCTAGGTTCCGAGCTGTTTTTT. It yields the protein CASSLGSELFF.

V usage is TRBV5-1 and J usage is TRBJ2-5; 8 bases are a match to TRBD2. Trimming took 0 bases from V and 3 from J; bases not matched to a gene: 7. The germline V gene encodes CDR1 SGHRS and CDR2 YFSETQ. The CDR3 has 16 amino acids. The CDR3 nucleotides are TGCGCCAGCAGCTTGGGAGCGGGAGAAGGAGAAGAGACCCAGTACTTC. Its translation is CASSLGAGEGEETQYF.

The rearrangement links TRBV28 to TRBJ2-1; D remains unclear. With 4 bases removed from V and 3 bases from J, the gap between germline ends came to 4 bases. CDR1 is MDHEN and CDR2 is SYDVKM in the germline V gene. This CDR3 contains 12 residues. CDR3 nucleotide sequence: TGTGCCAGCAGTTCGGACTACAATGAGCAGTTCTTC. It encodes CASSSDYNEQFF.

The CDR3 DNA follows: TGCGCCAGCAGCTTGGAAGGCGGGAGGGAGCGTGAGCAGTTCTTC. It translates to CASSLEGGREREQFF. This sequence joins TRBV5-1 and TRBJ2-1; 9 bases agree with TRBD2. Unmatched junction bases numbered 7, after V lost 0 bases and J lost 9 bases. The germline V gene encodes CDR1 SGHRS and CDR2 YFSETQ. The CDR3 extends over 15 amino acids.

The rearrangement joins TRBV30 to TRBJ2-3; D might be TRBD1 (5 bases). Per the germline V gene, CDR1 is GTSNPN and CDR2 is SVGIG (reference sequence). The CDR3 consists of 12 residues. Trimming took off 8 bases at V and 1 base at J, with 10 bases between the two ends. The CDR3 nucleotides read TGTGCCAAAGGGGAAGGCACAGATACGCAGTATTTT. Amino acid sequence: CAKGEGTDTQYF.

The count of this clone is one. V is TRBV6-5 and J is TRBJ2-2, with TRBD1 identical over 8 bases. With V trimmed by 2 bases and J by 7 bases, 3 bases remained unmatched. CDR3 size: 14 residues. Germline CDR1 reads MNHEY; CDR2 reads SVGAGI. For the CDR3, the DNA is TGTGCCAGCAGTTACGGACAGGGCGGCGGGGAGCTGTTTTTT. It is translated as CASSYGQGGGELFF.

This clone was detected once. The V and J genes are TRBV7-2 and TRBJ2-7, with D possibly being TRBD1 (5 bases). Germline loops: CDR1 SGHTA, CDR2 FQGNSA. The CDR3 is 14 residues long. The ends were cut back, 3 bases at V and 2 bases at J, with 11 bases in the middle. The CDR3 spells CASSFSGMAYEQYF. The CDR3 nucleotides read TGTGCCAGCAGCTTTTCAGGGATGGCCTACGAGCAGTACTTC.

This chain connects TRBV9 to TRBJ2-1; D uncertain. The CDR3 length is 15 residues. V lost 2 bases to trimming and J lost 0 bases, with 9 bases between them. Germline CDR1 and CDR2: SGDLS and YYNGEE. The CDR3 spells CASSVDPSSYNEQFF. In DNA form, the CDR3 reads TGTGCCAGCAGCGTTGACCCCAGCTCCTACAATGAGCAGTTCTTC.

In its sample, this clone was seen a few times. The chain combines TRBV7-2 with TRBJ2-6, with a possible D match to TRBD1 (5 bases). Trimming stripped 5 bases from V and 0 bases from J, with 14 bases between. Looked up from germline, CDR1 is SGHTA and CDR2 is FQGNSA. The CDR3 extends over 17 amino acids. The CDR3 DNA reads TGTGCCAGCAGCCCCCAGCATAGGGGCTCTGGGGCCAACGTCCTGACTTTC. It translates to CASSPQHRGSGANVLTF. The full variable domain, in which reference TRBV7-2 and TRBJ2-6 provide the parts outside the CDR3, is GAGVSQSPSNKVTEKGKDVELRCDPISGHTALYWYRQSLGQGLEFLIYFQGNSAPDKSGLPSDRFSAERTGGSVSTLTIQRTQQEDSAVYLCASSPQHRGSGANVLTFGAGSRLTVL.

The CDR3 DNA sequence: TGTGCCAGCAGTTATCTGGAGACAGGTGGCTACACCTTC. Translation: CASSYLETGGYTF. This chain links TRBV6-5 with TRBJ1-2, with D perhaps TRBD1 (6 bases). Germline lookup yields CDR1 MNHEY and CDR2 SVGAGI. The V and J ends lost 3 bases and 7 bases respectively, with 12 bases between them. The CDR3 is made up of 13 amino acids.